This entry features one T cell receptor beta chain sequence. Losses at the gene ends were 5 bases for V and 4 bases for J; bases not matched to a gene: 6. The CDR3 has 15 residues. Germline CDR1 SGHNT, CDR2 YENEEA. Clones were sequenced by immunoSEQ multiplex PCR, and TCRdb holds only the in-frame ones, with some missing. This repertoire shows about 66,000 clones, roughly 86% found once; its top ten account for 6.9%. The sample originates from a study of blood T cell repertoires in COVID-19. V gene TRBV11-3 combines with J gene TRBJ2-1; 9 positions match TRBD1. The origin of this receptor is a man aged 45 to 65 with active COVID-19. The specimen was peripheral blood. The CDR3 DNA follows: TGTGCCAGCAGCCAATCCGGGACAGGGTACAATGAGCAGTTCTTC. Translating it yields CASSQSGTGYNEQFF.